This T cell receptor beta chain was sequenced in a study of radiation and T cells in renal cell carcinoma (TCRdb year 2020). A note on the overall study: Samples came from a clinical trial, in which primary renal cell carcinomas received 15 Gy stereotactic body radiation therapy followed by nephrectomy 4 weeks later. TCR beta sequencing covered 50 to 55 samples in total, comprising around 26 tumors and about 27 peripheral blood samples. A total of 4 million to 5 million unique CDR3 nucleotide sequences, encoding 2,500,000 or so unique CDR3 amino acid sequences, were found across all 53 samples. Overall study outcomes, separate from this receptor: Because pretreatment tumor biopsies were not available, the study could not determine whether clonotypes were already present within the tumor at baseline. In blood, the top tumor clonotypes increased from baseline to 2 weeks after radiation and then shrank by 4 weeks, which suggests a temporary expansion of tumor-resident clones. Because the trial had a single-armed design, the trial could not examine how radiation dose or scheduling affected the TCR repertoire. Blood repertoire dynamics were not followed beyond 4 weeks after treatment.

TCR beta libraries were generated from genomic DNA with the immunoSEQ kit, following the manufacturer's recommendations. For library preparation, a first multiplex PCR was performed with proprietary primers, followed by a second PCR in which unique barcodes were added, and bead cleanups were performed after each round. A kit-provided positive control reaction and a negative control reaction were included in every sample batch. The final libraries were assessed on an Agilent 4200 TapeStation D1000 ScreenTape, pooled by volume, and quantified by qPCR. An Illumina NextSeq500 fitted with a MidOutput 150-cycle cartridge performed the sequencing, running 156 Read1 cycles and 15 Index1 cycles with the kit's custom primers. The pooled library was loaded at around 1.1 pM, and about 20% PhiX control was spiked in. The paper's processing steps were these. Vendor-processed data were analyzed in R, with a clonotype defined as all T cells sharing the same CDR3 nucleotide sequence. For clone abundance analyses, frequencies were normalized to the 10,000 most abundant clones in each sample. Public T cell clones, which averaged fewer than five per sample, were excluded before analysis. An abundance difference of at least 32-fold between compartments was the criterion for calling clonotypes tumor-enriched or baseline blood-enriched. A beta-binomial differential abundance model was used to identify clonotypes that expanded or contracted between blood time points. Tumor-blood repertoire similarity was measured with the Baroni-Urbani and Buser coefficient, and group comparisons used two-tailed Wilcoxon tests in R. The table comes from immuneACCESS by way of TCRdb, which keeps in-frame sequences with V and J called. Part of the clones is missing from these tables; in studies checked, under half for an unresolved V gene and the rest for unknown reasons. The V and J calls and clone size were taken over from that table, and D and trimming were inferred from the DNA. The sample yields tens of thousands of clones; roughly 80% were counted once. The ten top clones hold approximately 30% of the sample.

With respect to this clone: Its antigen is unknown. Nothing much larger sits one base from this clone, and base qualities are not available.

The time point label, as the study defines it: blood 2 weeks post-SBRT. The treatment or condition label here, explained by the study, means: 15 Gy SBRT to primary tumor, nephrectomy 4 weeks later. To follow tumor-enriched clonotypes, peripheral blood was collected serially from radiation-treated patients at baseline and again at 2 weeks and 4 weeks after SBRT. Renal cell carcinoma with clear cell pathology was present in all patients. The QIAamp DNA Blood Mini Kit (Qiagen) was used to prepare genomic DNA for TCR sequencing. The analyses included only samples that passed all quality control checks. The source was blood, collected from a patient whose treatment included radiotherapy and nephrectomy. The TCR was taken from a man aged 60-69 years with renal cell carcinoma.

The CDR3 reads as follows: CASSLGTGGREAFF. The nucleotide sequence is TGTGCCAGCAGCCTAGGGACCGGGGGTAGGGAAGCTTTCTTT. This sequence uses TRBV7-2 and TRBJ1-1, with a weak D call of TRBD1 (5 bases match). V gives up 5 bases and J gives up 8 bases, and the segment between their germline ends measures 18 bases. CDR1 is given as SGHTA and CDR2 as FQGNSA, both from the germline V gene. From cysteine to phenylalanine, the CDR3 is 14 amino acids long. The entry retains the CDR3 DNA only, 42 bases that are in frame from base 1.